This T cell receptor (beta chain) derives from a study of regulatory T cells in long-lasting Graves disease. About the study: The antithyroid drugs taken by newly diagnosed Graves' patients had been used for under 3 months.

Arm-PCR of CDR3 regions with iRepertoire HTBI primers generated TCR beta libraries. MiXCR was run by TCRdb on the multiplex PCR reads, yielding one entry per CDR3 protein. The sample holds some 240,000 distinct CDR3 sequences, approximately 18% seen once. This clonotype was picked up many times. Time point noted: newly diagnosed GD, antithyroid drugs for less than 3 months. RNA isolated from PBMCs was used to make the TCR library. The same sample was also used in a study of T cells in Graves' hyperthyroidism and ophthalmopathy. That source adds: Each diagnosis drew on symptoms, thyroxine, TRAb, thyroid ultrasound and orbital computed tomography findings.

The sample was peripheral blood mononuclear cells (PBMCs), taken at new diagnosis, from a patient treated with antithyroid drugs. The TCR comes from a woman in her 30s with Graves disease.

As DNA, the CDR3 is TGTGCCAGCAGCGGTGGAGGAGGGAACTATGGCTACACCTTC. Amino acids: CASSGGGGNYGYTF. The chain carries TRBV9 and TRBJ1-2; D gene unclear. Germline V gives CDR1 SGDLS, CDR2 YYNGEE. Between the trimmed V and J ends, which lost 3 bases and 2 bases, there was a span of 11 bases. The length of the CDR3 is 14 residues.